In its sample, the clone carrying this T cell receptor (beta chain) was seen many times. The cDNA was produced through 5'RACE with 10-nucleotide random UMIs. Whenever a sequencing run was performed, it yielded over 170 million TCR-beta sequences from 15-18 subjects. TCRdb processed the 5' RACE reads anew with MiXCR; each CDR3 protein has one entry. The data contain 35,000 or so distinct CDR3 sequences, approximately 10% of them singletons. This sample is drawn from a study of neurological immune-mediated disorders. Libraries used 2 million unsorted PBMCs kept frozen in RNAlater. The CDR3 has 21 amino acids. Looked up from germline, CDR1 is LGHNA and CDR2 is YNFKEQ. V shed 4 bases, J shed 6 bases, and the junction held 27 bases outside the gene matches.

The chain recombines TRBV4-2 with TRBJ2-7; 10 positions agree with TRBD2. The clonotype originates from a woman aged 25 to 39 with HTLV-1-associated myelopathy (HAM/TSP). Source material: PBMCs. CDR3 sequence (DNA): TGTGCCAGCAGCCCGACCCTATCAAGGGCCGGGGCTAGCGGGGGTATAGGCGAGCAGTACTTC. Protein: CASSPTLSRAGASGGIGEQYF.